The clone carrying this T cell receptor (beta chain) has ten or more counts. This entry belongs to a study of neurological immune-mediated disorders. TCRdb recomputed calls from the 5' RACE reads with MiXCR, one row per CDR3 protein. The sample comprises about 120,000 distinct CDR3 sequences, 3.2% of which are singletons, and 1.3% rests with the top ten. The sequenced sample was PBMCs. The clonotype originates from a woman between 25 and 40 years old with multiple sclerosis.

CDR3 protein: CASSYSQGLAMNEKLFF. CDR3 nucleotide sequence: TGTGCCAGCAGTTACTCTCAGGGATTGGCGATGAATGAAAAACTGTTTTTT. The rearrangement links TRBV6-5 to TRBJ1-4, with D possibly matching TRBD1 (5 bases). V was pared by 0 bases and J by 5 bases, with 16 bases between. Germline V gene lookup returns CDR1 MNHEY and CDR2 SVGAGI. This CDR3 is 17 amino acids long.